This TCR beta chain was recovered during a study of long-term antiretroviral therapy in people with HIV. Trimming cost V 4 bases and J 5 bases, with 18 bases left between them. This CDR3 contains 15 residues. Germline loops: CDR1 MGHRA, CDR2 YSYEKL. This clone has just one count. No antigen is known for it. The study, taken as a whole, reports: Blood sampling spanned 2004 to 2017, possibly under older ART regimens. Against controls, HIV repertoires showed narrower ranges of CDR3 length.

Clinicians in the United States treated all participants with HIV. Version v3.0 of the immunoSEQ assay was performed at survey level. Clones were read by immunoSEQ multiplex PCR, and TCRdb kept only the in-frame ones, dropping some. The profile shows approximately 27,000 clones, around nine tenths of them singletons. The sequence derives from a woman between 40 and 55 years old with HIV. The sequences come from unsorted PBMCs, collected 5.2 years after starting antiretroviral therapy. The rearrangement uses TRBV4-1 and TRBJ2-7; the D gene is possibly TRBD1 (6 bases). The CDR3 DNA follows: TGCGCCAGCAGCCTAATACAGGGCTTGATGGACGAGCAGTACTTC. The encoded protein is CASSLIQGLMDEQYF.